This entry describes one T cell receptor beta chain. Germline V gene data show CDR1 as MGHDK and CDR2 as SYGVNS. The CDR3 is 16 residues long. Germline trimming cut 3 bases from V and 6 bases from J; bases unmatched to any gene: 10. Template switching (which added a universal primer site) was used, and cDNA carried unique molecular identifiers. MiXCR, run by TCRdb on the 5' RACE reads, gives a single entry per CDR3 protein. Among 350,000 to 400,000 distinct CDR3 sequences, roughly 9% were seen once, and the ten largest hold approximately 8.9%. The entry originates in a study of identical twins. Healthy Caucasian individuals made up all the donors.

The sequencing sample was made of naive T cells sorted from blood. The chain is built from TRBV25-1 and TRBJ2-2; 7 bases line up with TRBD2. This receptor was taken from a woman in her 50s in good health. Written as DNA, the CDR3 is TGTGCCAGCAGTGACCCCACCACTAGCGTCCCCGGGGAGCTGTTTTTT. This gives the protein CASSDPTTSVPGELFF. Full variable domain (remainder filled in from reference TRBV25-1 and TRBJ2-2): EADIYQTPRYLVIGTGKKITLECSQTMGHDKMYWYQQDPGMELHLIHYSYGVNSTEKGDLSSESTVSRIRTEHFPLTLESARPSHTSQYLCASSDPTTSVPGELFFGEGSRLTVL.